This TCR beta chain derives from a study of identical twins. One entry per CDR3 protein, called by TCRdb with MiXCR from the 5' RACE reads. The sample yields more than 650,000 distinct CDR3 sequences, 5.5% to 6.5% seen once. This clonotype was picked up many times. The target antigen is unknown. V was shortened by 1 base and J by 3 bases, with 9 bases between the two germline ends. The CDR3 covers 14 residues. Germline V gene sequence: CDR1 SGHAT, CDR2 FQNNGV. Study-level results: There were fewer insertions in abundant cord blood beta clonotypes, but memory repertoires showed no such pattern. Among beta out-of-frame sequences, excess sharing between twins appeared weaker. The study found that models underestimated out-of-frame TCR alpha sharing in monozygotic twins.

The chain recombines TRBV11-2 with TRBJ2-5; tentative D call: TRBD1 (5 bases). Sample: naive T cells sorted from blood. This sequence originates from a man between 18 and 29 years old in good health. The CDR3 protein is CASSLGLREETQYF. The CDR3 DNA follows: TGTGCCAGCAGCTTAGGGCTCAGGGAAGAGACCCAGTACTTC.